The entry that follows covers one T cell receptor (beta chain) sequence. What it binds is unknown. This specimen belongs to a study of T-cell reconstitution after alpha-beta-depleted transplantation in children. Overall study results and limits: Counts and diversity of T cells one year after transplant came mostly from newly produced T cells.

Researchers prepared the TCRbeta library using unique molecular identifiers, the study reports. MiXCR, applied by TCRdb to the PCR reads, yields one record per CDR3 protein. The sample has around 270,000 distinct CDR3 sequences, over 7.5% seen once. CDR3 length: 13 amino acids. CDR1 and CDR2 (germline): GTSNPN, SVGIG (reference sequence). The germline V and J ends were trimmed by 5 bases and 5 bases, with 12 bases remaining between them. The source is a female patient aged 2-9 years who had a stem cell transplant for Fanconi anemia, so the T cells may come from the graft donor. Source: peripheral blood, taken 360 days after TCRalphabeta/CD19-depleted stem cell transplant. J is TRBJ2-2 and V is TRBV30; D is ambiguous. CDR3 in amino acids: CAWDIGGTGELFF. The CDR3 bases are TGTGCCTGGGACATCGGCGGTACCGGGGAGCTGTTTTTT.